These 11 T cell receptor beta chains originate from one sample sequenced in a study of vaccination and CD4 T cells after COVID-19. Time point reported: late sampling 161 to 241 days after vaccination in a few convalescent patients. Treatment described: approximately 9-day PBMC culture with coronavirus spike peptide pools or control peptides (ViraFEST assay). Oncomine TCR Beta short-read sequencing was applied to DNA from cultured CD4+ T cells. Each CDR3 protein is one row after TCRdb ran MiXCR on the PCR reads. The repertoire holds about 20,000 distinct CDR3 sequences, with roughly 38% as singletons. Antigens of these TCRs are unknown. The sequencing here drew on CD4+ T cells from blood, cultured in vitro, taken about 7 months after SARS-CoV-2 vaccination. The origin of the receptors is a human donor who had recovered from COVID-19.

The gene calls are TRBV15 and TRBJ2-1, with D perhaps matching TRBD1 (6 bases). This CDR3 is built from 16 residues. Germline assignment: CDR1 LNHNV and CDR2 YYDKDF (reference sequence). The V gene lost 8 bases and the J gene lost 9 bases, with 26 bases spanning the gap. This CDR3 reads CATSKSGAQGFGEQFF. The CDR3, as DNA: TGTGCCACCTCGAAGAGTGGCGCCCAGGGGTTCGGTGAGCAGTTCTTC.

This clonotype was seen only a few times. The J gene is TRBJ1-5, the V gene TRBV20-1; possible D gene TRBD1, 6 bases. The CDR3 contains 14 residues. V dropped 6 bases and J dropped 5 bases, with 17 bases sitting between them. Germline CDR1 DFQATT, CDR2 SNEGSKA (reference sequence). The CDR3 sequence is CSAWGAGRYQPQHF. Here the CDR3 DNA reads TGCAGTGCCTGGGGGGCCGGGAGGTATCAGCCCCAGCATTTT.

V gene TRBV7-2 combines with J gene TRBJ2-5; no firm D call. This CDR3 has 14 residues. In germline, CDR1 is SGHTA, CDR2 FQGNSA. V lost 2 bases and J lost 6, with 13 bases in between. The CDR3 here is CASSLYSRQKTQYF. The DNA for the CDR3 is TGTGCCAGCAGCTTATATAGCAGGCAAAAGACCCAGTACTTC.

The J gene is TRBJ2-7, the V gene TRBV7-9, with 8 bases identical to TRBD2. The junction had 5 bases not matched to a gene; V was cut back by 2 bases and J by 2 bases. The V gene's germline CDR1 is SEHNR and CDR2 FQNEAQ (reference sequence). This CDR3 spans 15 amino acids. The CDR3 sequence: CASSLTAGVTYEQYF. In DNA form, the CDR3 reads TGTGCCAGCAGCTTAACAGCGGGAGTTACCTACGAGCAGTACTTC.

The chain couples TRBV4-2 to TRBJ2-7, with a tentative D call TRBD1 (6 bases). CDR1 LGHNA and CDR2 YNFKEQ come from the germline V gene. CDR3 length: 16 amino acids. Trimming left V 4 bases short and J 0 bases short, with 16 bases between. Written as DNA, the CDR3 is TGTGCCAGCAGCCTCAGTGGACAGTCTAGCTCCTACGAGCAGTACTTC. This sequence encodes CASSLSGQSSSYEQYF.

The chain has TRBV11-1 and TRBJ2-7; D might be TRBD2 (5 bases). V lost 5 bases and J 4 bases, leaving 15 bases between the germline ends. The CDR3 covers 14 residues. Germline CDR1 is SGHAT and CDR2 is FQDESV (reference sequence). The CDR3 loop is CASSRRRSRYEQYF. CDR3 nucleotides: TGTGCCAGCAGCCGCCGGAGGAGCCGGTACGAGCAGTACTTC.

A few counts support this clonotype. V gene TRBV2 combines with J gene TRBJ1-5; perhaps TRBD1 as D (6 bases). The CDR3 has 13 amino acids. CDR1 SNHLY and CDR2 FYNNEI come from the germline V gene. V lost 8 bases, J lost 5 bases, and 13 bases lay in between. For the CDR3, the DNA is TGTGCCAGCGTACTGGCAGGGGATCAGCCCCAGCATTTT. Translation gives CASVLAGDQPQHF.

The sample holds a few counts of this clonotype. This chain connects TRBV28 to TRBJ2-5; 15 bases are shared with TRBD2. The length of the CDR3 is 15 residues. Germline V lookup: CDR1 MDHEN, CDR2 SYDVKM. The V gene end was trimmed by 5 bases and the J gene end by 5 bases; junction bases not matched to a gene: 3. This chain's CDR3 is CASSKGLAGGETQYF. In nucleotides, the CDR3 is TGTGCCAGCAGTAAAGGACTAGCGGGAGGGGAGACCCAGTACTTC.

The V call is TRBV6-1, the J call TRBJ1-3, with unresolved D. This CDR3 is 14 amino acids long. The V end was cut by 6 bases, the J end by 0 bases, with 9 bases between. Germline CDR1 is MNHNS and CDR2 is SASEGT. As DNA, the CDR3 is TGTGCCAGCAGATCCGGCTACTCTGGAAACACCATATATTTT. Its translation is CASRSGYSGNTIYF.

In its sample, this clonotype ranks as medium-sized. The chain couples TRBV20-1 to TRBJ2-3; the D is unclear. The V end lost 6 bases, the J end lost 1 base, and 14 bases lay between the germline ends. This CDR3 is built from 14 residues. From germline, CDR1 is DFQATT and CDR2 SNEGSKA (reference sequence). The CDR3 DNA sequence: TGCAGTGCCAAGAGCAGTTTTGGCACAGATACGCAGTATTTT. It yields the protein CSAKSSFGTDTQYF.

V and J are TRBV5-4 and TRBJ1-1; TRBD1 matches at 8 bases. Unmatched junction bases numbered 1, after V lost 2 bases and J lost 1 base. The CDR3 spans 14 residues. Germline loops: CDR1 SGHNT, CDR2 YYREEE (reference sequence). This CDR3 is CASSLDRGNTEAFF. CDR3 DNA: TGTGCCAGCAGCTTAGACAGGGGGAACACTGAAGCTTTCTTT.